The clone carrying this T cell receptor beta chain came up a few times. Antigen specificity is unknown. The sample is drawn from a study of cytomegalovirus exposure and HLA in healthy donors. For the study at large: As an earlier analysis found, about 190 million T cells yielded over 95 million unique TCR beta sequences. Study outcomes and limitations: An analysis that came later showed most CMV-associated TCR beta chains appearing HLA-restricted. The study carried out a later analysis of TCR beta sequences. It associated approximately 15,000 of them with specific HLA alleles at a false discovery rate of 0.05. Several V segments, TRBV6-2 and TRBV6-3 among them, could not be told apart and were dropped.

V lost 1 base and J lost 0, with 11 bases in between. Germline values: CDR1 SGHDT, CDR2 YYEEEE. This CDR3 region has 16 residues. Primers for the PCR totalled 60 Vbeta and 13 Jbeta. Method: immunoSEQ multiplex PCR; TCRdb's copy keeps in-frame clones and lacks some. Of approximately 150,000 clones in the sample, 80% are singletons; the top ten hold around 4.1%. This clonotype was obtained from a man aged 40-49 years in good health and CMV-seronegative. This rearrangement joins TRBV5-6 to TRBJ2-4; tentatively, D is TRBD1 (5 bases). The sample taken for sequencing was PBMCs. As DNA, the CDR3 is TGTGCCAGCAGCTTGACCAGGGTGAAAGCCAAAAACATTCAGTACTTC. Its protein is CASSLTRVKAKNIQYF.